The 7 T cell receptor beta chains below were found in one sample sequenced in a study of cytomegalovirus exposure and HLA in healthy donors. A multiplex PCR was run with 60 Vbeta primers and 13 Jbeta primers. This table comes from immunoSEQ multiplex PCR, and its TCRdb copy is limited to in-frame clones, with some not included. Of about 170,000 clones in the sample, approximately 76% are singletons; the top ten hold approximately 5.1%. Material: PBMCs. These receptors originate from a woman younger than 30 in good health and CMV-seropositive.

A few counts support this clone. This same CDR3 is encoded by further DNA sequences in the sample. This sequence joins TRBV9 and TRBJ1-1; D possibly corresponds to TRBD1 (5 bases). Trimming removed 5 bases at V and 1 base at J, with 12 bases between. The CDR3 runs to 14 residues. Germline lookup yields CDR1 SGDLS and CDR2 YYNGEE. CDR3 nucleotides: TGTGCCAGCAGTGCAGAAACAGGGAACACTGAAGCTTTCTTT. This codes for CASSAETGNTEAFF.

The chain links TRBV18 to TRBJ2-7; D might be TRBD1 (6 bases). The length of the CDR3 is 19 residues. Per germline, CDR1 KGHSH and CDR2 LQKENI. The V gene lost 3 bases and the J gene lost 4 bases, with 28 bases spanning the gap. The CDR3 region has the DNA TGTGCCAGCTCACCCCGGGACAATACTCACCCCTACATGGGATACGAGCAGTACTTC. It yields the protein CASSPRDNTHPYMGYEQYF.

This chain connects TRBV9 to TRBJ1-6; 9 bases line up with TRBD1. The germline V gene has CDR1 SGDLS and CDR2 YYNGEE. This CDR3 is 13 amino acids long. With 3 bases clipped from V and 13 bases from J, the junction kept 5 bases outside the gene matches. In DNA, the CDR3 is TGTGCCAGCAGCGGATCCGACAGGGGGCCCCTCCACTTT. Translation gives CASSGSDRGPLHF. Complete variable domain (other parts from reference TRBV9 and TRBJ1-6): DSGVTQTPKHLITATGQRVTLRCSPRSGDLSVYWYQQSLDQGLQFLIQYYNGEERAKGNILERFSAQQFPDLHSELNLSSLELGDSALYFCASSGSDRGPLHFGNGTRLTVT.

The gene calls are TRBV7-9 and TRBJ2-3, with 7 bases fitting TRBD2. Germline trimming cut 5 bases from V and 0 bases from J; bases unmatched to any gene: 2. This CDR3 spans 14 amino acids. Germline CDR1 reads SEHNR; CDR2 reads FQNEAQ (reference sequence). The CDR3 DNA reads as TGTGCCAGCAGCGGGGGGGGAAGCACAGATACGCAGTATTTT. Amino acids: CASSGGGSTDTQYF.

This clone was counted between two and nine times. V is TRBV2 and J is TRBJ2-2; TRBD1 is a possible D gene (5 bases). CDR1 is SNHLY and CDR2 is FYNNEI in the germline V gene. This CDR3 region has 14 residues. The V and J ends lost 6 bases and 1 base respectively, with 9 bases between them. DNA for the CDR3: TGTGCCAGCAGCGTACAGGAGAACACCGGGGAGCTGTTTTTT. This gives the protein CASSVQENTGELFF.

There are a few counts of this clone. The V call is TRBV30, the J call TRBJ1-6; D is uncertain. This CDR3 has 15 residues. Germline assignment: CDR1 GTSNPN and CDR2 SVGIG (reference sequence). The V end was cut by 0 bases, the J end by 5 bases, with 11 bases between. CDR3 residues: CAWSVKGADNSPLHF. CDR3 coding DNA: TGTGCCTGGAGTGTTAAGGGAGCGGATAATTCACCCCTCCACTTT.

The CDR3: CASSLGTLTYGYTF. The CDR3 DNA follows: TGTGCCAGCAGCTTAGGGACACTGACCTATGGCTACACCTTC. The V call is TRBV7-9, the J call TRBJ1-2; a weak D match, TRBD1 (5 bases). Looked up from germline, CDR1 is SEHNR and CDR2 is FQNEAQ (reference sequence). Trimming shortened V by 1 base and J by 4 bases, and 10 bases separated the two germline ends. CDR3 length equals 14 residues.